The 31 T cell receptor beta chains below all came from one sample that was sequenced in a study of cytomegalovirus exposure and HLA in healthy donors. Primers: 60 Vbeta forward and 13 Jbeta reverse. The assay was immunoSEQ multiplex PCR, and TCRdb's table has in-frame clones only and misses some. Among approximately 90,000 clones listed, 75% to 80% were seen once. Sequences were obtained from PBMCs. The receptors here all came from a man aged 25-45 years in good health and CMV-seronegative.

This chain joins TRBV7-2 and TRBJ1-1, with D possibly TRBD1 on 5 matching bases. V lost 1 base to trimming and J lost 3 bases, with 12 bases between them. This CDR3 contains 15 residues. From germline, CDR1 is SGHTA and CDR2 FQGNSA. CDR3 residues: CASSLGTRGDTEAFF. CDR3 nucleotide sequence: TGTGCCAGCAGCTTAGGGACCCGGGGGGACACTGAAGCTTTCTTT.

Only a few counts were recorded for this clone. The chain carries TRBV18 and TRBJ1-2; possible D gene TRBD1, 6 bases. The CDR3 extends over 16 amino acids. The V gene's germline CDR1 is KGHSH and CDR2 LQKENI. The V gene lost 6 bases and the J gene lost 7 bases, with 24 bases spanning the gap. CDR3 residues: CASSPNPRGLGAGYTF. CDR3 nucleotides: TGTGCCAGCTCCCCGAATCCGCGGGGGCTGGGGGCTGGCTACACCTTC.

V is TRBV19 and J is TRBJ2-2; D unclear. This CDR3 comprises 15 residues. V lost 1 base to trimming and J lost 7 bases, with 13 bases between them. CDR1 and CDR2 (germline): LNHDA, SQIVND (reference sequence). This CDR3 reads CASSIARQVDGELFF. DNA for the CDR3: TGTGCCAGTAGTATAGCCCGGCAGGTCGACGGGGAGCTGTTTTTT.

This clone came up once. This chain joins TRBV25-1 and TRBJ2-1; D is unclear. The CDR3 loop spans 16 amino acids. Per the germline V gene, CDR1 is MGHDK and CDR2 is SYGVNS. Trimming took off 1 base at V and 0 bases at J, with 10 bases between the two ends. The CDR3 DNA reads TGTGCCAGCAGTGAATCATCCTTGAGCTCCTACAATGAGCAGTTCTTC. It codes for CASSESSLSSYNEQFF.

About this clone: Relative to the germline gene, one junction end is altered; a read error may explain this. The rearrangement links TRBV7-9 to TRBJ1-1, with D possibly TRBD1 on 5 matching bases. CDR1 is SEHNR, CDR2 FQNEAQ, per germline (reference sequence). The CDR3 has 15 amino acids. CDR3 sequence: CSSSLGPDMNTEAFF. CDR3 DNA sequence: TGTTCCAGCAGCTTAGGTCCGGACATGAACACTGAAGCTTTCTTT.

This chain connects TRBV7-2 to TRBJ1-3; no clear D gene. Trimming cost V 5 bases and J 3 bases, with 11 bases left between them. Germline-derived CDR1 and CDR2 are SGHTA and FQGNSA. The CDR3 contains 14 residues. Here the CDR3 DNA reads TGTGCCAGCAGCCCCCGGAGGGATGGAAACACCATATATTTT. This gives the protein CASSPRRDGNTIYF.

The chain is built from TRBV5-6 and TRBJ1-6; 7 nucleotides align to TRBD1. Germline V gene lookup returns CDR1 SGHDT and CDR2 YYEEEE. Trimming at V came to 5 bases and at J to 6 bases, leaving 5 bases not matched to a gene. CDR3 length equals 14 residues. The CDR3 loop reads CASSRQGPNSPLHF. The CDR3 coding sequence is TGTGCCAGCAGTCGACAGGGACCTAATTCACCCCTCCACTTT.

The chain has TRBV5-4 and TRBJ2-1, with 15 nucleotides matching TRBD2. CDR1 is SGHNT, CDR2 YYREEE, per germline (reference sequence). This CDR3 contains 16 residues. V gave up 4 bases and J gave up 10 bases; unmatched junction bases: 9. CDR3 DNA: TGTGCCAGCAGCAAAGGACTAGCGGGAGGGCCGAGGGAGCAGTTCTTC. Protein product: CASSKGLAGGPREQFF.

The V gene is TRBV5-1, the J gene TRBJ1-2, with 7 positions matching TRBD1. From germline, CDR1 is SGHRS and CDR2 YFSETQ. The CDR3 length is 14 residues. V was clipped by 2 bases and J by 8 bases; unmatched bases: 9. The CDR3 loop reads CASSFTEQGVGYTF. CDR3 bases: TGCGCCAGCAGCTTTACTGAGCAGGGGGTAGGCTACACCTTC.

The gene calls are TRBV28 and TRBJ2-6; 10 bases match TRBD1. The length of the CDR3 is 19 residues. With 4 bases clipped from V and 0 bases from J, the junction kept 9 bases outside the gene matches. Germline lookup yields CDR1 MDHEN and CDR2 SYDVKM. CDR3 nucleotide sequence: TGTGCCAGCAGTTCCCATCCGGGACAGGGGAGCTCTGGGGCCAACGTCCTGACTTTC. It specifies CASSSHPGQGSSGANVLTF.

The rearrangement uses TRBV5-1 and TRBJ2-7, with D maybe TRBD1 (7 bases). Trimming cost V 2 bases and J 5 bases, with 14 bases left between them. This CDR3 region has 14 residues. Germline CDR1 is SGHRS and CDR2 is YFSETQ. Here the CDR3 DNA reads TGCGCCAGCAGCTTAGGAGGGGGCTACGACGAGCAGTACTTC. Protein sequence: CASSLGGGYDEQYF.

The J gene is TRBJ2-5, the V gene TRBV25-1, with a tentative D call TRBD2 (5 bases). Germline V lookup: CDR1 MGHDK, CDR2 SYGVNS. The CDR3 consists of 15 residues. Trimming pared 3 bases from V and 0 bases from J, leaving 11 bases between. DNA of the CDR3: TGTGCCAGCAGTGATCTTAGAGGGAACCAAGAGACCCAGTACTTC. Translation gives CASSDLRGNQETQYF.

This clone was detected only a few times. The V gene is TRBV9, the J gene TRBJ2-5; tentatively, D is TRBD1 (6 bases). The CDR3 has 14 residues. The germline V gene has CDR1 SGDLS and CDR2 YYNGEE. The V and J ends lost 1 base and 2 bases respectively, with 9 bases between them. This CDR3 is CASSVRGTQETQYF. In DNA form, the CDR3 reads TGTGCCAGCAGCGTAAGAGGGACACAAGAGACCCAGTACTTC. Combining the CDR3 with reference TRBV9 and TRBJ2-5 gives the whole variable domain DSGVTQTPKHLITATGQRVTLRCSPRSGDLSVYWYQQSLDQGLQFLIQYYNGEERAKGNILERFSAQQFPDLHSELNLSSLELGDSALYFCASSVRGTQETQYFGPGTRLLVL.

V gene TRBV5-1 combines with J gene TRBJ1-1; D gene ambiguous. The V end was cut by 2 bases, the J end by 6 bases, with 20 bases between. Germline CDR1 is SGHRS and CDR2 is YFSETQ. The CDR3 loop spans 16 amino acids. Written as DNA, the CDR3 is TGCGCCAGCAGCTTATCCGGGGTCCAGAGGGTCGCTGAAGCTTTCTTT. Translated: CASSLSGVQRVAEAFF.

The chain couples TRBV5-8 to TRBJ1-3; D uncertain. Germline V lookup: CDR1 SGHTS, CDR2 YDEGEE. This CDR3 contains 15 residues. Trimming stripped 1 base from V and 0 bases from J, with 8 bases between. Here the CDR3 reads CASSLLGSSGNTIYF. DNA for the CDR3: TGTGCCAGCAGCTTGTTGGGGAGCTCTGGAAACACCATATATTTT.

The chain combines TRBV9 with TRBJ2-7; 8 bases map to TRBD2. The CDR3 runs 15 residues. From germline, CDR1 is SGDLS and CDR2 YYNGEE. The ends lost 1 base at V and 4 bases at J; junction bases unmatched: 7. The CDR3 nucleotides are TGTGCCAGCAGCGTATATCGGGAGGGCCCGTACGAGCAGTACTTC. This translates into CASSVYREGPYEQYF.

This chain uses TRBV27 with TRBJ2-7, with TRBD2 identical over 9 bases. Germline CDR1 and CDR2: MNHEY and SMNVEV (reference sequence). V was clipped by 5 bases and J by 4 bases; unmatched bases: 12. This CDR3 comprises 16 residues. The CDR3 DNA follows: TGTGCCAGCAGTCTGCGGGAGGGCCTACCTAGATACGAGCAGTACTTC. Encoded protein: CASSLREGLPRYEQYF.

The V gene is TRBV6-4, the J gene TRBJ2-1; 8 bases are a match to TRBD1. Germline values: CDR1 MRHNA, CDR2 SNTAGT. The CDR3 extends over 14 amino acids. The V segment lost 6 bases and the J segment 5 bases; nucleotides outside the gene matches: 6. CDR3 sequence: CASSPQGENNEQFF. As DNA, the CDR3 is TGTGCCAGCAGCCCACAGGGGGAAAACAATGAGCAGTTCTTC.

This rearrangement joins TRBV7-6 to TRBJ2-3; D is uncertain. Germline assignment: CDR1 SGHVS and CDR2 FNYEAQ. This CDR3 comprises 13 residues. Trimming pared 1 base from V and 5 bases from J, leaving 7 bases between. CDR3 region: CASSLVAGDTQYF. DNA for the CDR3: TGTGCCAGCAGCTTAGTAGCTGGAGATACGCAGTATTTT.

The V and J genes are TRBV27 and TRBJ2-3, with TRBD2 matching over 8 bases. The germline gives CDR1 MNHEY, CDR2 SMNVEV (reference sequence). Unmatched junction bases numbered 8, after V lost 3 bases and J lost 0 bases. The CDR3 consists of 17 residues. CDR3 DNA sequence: TGTGCCAGCAGTTTGATTAGCGGGATAACTAGCACAGATACGCAGTATTTT. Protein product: CASSLISGITSTDTQYF.

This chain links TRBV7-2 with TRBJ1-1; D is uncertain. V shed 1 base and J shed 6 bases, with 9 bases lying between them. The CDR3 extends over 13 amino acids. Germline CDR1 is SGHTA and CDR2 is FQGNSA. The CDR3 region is CASSLVGLAEAFF. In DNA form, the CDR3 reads TGTGCCAGCAGCTTAGTTGGGCTGGCTGAAGCTTTCTTT.

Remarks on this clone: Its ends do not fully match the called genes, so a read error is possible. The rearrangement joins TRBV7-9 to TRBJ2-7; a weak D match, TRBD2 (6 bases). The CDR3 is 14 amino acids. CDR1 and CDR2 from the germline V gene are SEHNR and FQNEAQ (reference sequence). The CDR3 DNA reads TGTTCCAGCAGCTTAAGGCGGGAAGTCCCCGAGCAGTACTTC. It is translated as CSSSLRREVPEQYF.

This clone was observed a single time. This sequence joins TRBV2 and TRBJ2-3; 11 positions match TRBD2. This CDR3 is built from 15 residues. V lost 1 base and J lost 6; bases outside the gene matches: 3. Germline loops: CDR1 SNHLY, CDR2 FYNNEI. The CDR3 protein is CASSEVLAGADTQYF. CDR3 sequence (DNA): TGTGCCAGCAGTGAAGTACTAGCGGGAGCGGATACGCAGTATTTT.

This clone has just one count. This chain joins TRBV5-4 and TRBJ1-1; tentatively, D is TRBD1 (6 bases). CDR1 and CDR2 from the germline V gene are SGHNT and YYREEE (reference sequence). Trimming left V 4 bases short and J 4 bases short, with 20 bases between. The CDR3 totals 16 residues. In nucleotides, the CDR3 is TGTGCCAGCAGCCCCTCCCGTCCAGGGGTCACCACTGAAGCTTTCTTT. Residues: CASSPSRPGVTTEAFF.

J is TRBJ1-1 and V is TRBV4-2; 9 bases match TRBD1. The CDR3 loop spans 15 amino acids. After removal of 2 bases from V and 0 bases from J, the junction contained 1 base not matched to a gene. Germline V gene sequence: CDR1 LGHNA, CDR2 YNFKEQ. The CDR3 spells CASSQRTGVNTEAFF. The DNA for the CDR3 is TGTGCCAGCAGCCAACGGACAGGGGTGAACACTGAAGCTTTCTTT.

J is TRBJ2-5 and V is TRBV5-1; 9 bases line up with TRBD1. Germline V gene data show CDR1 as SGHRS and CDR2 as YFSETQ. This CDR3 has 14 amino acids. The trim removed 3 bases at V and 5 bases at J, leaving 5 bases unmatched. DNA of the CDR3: TGCGCCAGCAGCTCACAGGGGGCGTCGGAGACCCAGTACTTC. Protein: CASSSQGASETQYF.

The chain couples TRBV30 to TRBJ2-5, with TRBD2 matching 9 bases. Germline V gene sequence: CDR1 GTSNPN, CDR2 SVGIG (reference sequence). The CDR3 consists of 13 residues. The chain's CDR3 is CAYWRGGQETQYF. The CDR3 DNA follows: TGTGCTTACTGGCGGGGGGGCCAAGAGACCCAGTACTTC.

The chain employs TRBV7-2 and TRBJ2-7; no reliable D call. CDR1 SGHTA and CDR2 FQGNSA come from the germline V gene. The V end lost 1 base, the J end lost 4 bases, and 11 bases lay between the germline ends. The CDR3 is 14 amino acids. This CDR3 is CASSLVAEVYEQYF. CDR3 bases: TGTGCCAGCAGCTTAGTTGCTGAGGTGTACGAGCAGTACTTC.

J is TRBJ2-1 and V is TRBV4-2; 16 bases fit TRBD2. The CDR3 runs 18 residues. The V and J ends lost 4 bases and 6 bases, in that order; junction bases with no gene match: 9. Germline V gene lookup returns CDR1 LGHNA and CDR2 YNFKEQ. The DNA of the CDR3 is TGTGCCAGCAGCCCCATGGGACTAGCGGGAGGGCCGAGCAATGAGCAGTTCTTC. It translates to CASSPMGLAGGPSNEQFF.

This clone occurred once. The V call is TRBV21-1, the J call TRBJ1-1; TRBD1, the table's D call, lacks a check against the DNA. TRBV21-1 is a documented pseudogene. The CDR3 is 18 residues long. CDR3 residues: CASSKGVGGRTGNTEAFF. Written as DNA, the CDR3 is TGTGCCAGCAGCAAAGGGGTCGGGGGTAGGACAGGGAACACTGAAGCTTTCTTT.

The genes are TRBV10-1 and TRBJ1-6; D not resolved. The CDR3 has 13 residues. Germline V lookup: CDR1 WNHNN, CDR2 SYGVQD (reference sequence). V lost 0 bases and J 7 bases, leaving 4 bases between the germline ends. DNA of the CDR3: TGCGCCAGCAGTGAGTCCAGGAATTCACCCCTCCACTTT. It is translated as CASSESRNSPLHF.